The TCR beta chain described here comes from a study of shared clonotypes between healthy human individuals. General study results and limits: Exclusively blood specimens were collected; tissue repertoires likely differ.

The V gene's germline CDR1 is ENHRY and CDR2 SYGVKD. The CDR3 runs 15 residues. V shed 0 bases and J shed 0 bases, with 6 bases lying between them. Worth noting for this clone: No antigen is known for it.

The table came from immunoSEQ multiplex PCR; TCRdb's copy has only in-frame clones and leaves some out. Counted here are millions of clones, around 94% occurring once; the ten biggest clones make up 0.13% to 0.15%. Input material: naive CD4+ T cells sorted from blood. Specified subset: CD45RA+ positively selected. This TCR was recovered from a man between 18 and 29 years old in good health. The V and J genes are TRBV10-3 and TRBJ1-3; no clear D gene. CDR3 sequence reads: CAISESGNSGNTIYF. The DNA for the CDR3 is TGTGCCATCAGTGAGTCGGGCAACTCTGGAAACACCATATATTTT.